Listed here are 3 T cell receptor beta chains from one sample, sequenced in a study of blood T cell repertoires in COVID-19. Method: immunoSEQ multiplex PCR; TCRdb's copy keeps in-frame clones and lacks some. The repertoire holds 130,000 or so clones, with around 89% as singletons. Material: peripheral blood. The receptors come from a human donor with COVID-19, enrolled during active disease. The donor label of this sample is uncertain.

The CDR3 region has the DNA TGTGCCAGCAGCAGGACAGGGTTAGGGTATTCACCCCTCCACTTT. Protein: CASSRTGLGYSPLHF. This rearrangement joins TRBV21-1 to TRBJ1-6; TRBD1, the D gene given by the table, was not confirmed from the DNA. TRBV21-1 is flagged as a pseudogene. The CDR3 loop spans 15 amino acids.

The chain employs TRBV4-2 and TRBJ2-3; 13 positions agree with TRBD2. Germline-derived CDR1 and CDR2 are LGHNA and YNFKEQ. V was pared by 6 bases and J by 7 bases, with 7 bases of the junction left unmatched. The CDR3 has 15 residues. CDR3 amino acids: CASRPTSGRKNTQYF. DNA for the CDR3: TGTGCCAGCAGGCCGACTAGCGGGAGGAAAAATACGCAGTATTTT.

The V gene is TRBV6-1, the J gene TRBJ2-5; 8 nucleotides agree with TRBD2. J gave up 5 bases and V 3 bases, and 2 bases lay outside the gene matches. The CDR3 extends over 13 amino acids. Germline CDR1 MNHNS, CDR2 SASEGT. The CDR3 loop is CASSDSGVETQYF. In nucleotides, the CDR3 is TGTGCCAGCAGTGATAGCGGGGTTGAGACCCAGTACTTC.